The 17 T cell receptor beta chains below were found in one sample sequenced in a study of cytomegalovirus exposure and HLA in healthy donors. PCR employed 60 Vbeta and 13 Jbeta primers. TCRdb keeps only in-frame clones here, not all; method: immunoSEQ multiplex PCR. The repertoire holds about 150,000 clones, more than 80% seen once, with under 5% in the top ten. Sequenced input: PBMCs. All receptors come from a man between 18 and 29 years old in good health and CMV-seronegative.

This clone was observed a handful of times. The chain employs TRBV2 and TRBJ1-5; D is uncertain. This CDR3 has 14 residues. Trimming pared 8 bases from V and 0 bases from J, leaving 11 bases between. Per the germline V gene, CDR1 is SNHLY and CDR2 is FYNNEI. As DNA, the CDR3 is TGTGCCAGCGTGATGGCAGATAGCAATCAGCCCCAGCATTTT. The encoded protein is CASVMADSNQPQHF.

CDR3 coding DNA: TGTGCCAGCAGTTTTTCAGGGAGCACAGATACGCAGTATTTT. Protein product: CASSFSGSTDTQYF. The chain couples TRBV28 to TRBJ2-3, with a possible D match to TRBD1 (5 bases). Germline V CDR1 and CDR2: MDHEN, SYDVKM. Trimming stripped 3 bases from V and 0 bases from J, with 7 bases between. The CDR3 sequence is 14 residues long.

The J gene is TRBJ1-1, the V gene TRBV2; TRBD1 is a possible D gene (5 bases). Deletions cut 5 bases from V and 5 bases from J, with 12 bases between. CDR1 and CDR2 (germline): SNHLY, FYNNEI. The length of the CDR3 is 13 residues. The CDR3 DNA sequence: TGTGCCAGCAGTTTCCTCGGGGGGACTGAAGCTTTCTTT. It translates to CASSFLGGTEAFF.

The chain uses TRBV30 and TRBJ2-5; maybe TRBD2 (6 bases). TRBJ2-7 matches the DNA end more closely, so the J call is doubtful. The CDR3 extends over 15 amino acids. The germline V gene has CDR1 GTSNPN and CDR2 SVGIG (reference sequence). CDR3 region: CAWSVLGGSSYEQYF. The DNA for the CDR3 is TGTGCCTGGAGTGTACTAGGAGGGTCCTCCTACGAGCAGTACTTC.

The chain uses TRBV27 and TRBJ2-3; 7 bases match TRBD2. The CDR3 consists of 13 residues. CDR1 MNHEY and CDR2 SMNVEV come from the germline V gene (reference sequence). V trimming: 8 bases; J trimming: 5 bases; junction bases outside the gene matches: 7. CDR3 DNA sequence: TGTGCCAGCCGGGAGGCCGGGGTAGATACGCAGTATTTT. Its protein is CASREAGVDTQYF.

The J gene is TRBJ2-1, the V gene TRBV10-3; D not resolved. The V gene's germline CDR1 is ENHRY and CDR2 SYGVKD. V lost 4 bases and J 1 base, leaving 8 bases between the germline ends. The CDR3 covers 14 residues. In DNA form, the CDR3 reads TGTGCCATCAGTGTAGAAAGTTCCTACAATGAGCAGTTCTTC. Its translation is CAISVESSYNEQFF.

The CDR3 here is CASRPTGAPLHF. The CDR3 nucleotides are TGTGCCAGCAGGCCCACGGGGGCACCCCTCCACTTT. V and J are TRBV2 and TRBJ1-6; a weak D match, TRBD1 (5 bases). The CDR3 has 12 residues. The V gene's germline CDR1 is SNHLY and CDR2 FYNNEI. Trimming stripped 6 bases from V and 11 bases from J, with 11 bases between.

The chain has TRBV2 and TRBJ2-5; possible D gene TRBD1, 6 bases. The CDR3 has 13 amino acids. Germline V gene sequence: CDR1 SNHLY, CDR2 FYNNEI. V lost 5 bases and J lost 7, with 14 bases in between. The CDR3 loop is CASSPDRRGTQYF. The CDR3 DNA sequence: TGTGCCAGCAGTCCGGACAGACGAGGGACCCAGTACTTC.

CDR3: CASSPSGPRTLSYNEQFF. In nucleotides, the CDR3 is TGTGCCAGCAGCCCGTCCGGGCCAAGGACACTATCCTACAATGAGCAGTTCTTC. The V and J genes are TRBV7-9 and TRBJ2-1, with D tentatively TRBD1 (5 bases). CDR1 is SEHNR and CDR2 is FQNEAQ in the germline V gene (reference sequence). Trimming took off 5 bases at V and 1 base at J, with 21 bases between the two ends. CDR3 size: 18 residues.

DNA of the CDR3: TGTGCCTGGGAAAACAGGGGGAACACTGAAGCTTTCTTT. Its protein is CAWENRGNTEAFF. This chain joins TRBV30 and TRBJ1-1; TRBD1 matches 7 bases. The ends lost 5 bases at V and 1 base at J; junction bases unmatched: 4. Per the germline V gene, CDR1 is GTSNPN and CDR2 is SVGIG (reference sequence). This CDR3 has 13 amino acids. Full variable domain (outside the CDR3, taken from reference TRBV30 and TRBJ1-1): SQTIHQWPATLVQPVGSPLSLECTVEGTSNPNLYWYRQAAGRGLQLLFYSVGIGQISSEVPQNLSASRPQDRQFILSSKKLLLSDSGFYLCAWENRGNTEAFFGQGTRLTVV.

The J gene is TRBJ2-6, the V gene TRBV6-1, with D perhaps TRBD1 (5 bases). Germline V gene data show CDR1 as MNHNS and CDR2 as SASEGT. This CDR3 comprises 15 residues. Trimming removed 2 bases from V and 0 bases from J, with 5 bases in between. The DNA of the CDR3 is TGTGCCAGCAGTGAACAGGGCTCTGGGGCCAACGTCCTGACTTTC. It specifies CASSEQGSGANVLTF.

This sequence joins TRBV19 and TRBJ2-7; 7 bases fit TRBD1. V shed 3 bases and J 7 bases; nucleotides not matched to a gene: 6. In germline, CDR1 is LNHDA, CDR2 SQIVND (reference sequence). CDR3 length: 13 residues. CDR3 loop: CASSMVGDSEQYF. CDR3 nucleotides: TGTGCCAGTAGTATGGTAGGGGACAGTGAGCAGTACTTC.

To note about this clone: One end of the junction does not line up with germline, which may come from a read error. The rearrangement links TRBV7-9 to TRBJ1-2; TRBD1 is a possible D gene (5 bases). Germline V gene data show CDR1 as SEHNR and CDR2 as FQNEAQ (reference sequence). CDR3 length: 16 residues. This CDR3 is CSSSLAEQASFYGYTF. CDR3 coding DNA: TGTTCCAGCAGCTTAGCGGAACAGGCGTCTTTCTATGGCTACACCTTC.

The chain links TRBV19 to TRBJ1-2; weak D call: TRBD1 (6 bases). The V and J ends lost 6 bases and 4 bases respectively, with 12 bases between them. This CDR3 region has 13 residues. Looked up from germline, CDR1 is LNHDA and CDR2 is SQIVND (reference sequence). The chain's CDR3 is CASSTGQTYGYTF. CDR3 sequence (DNA): TGTGCCAGTAGCACCGGACAGACCTATGGCTACACCTTC.

The V call is TRBV6-1, the J call TRBJ2-7, with 7 bases lining up with TRBD1. The CDR3 extends over 15 amino acids. Germline assignment: CDR1 MNHNS and CDR2 SASEGT. Trimming removed 5 bases from V and 2 bases from J; junction bases left unmatched: 9. For the CDR3, the DNA is TGTGCCAGCAGTAGCTACCTCACAGGGGCCTACGAGCAGTACTTC. This translates into CASSSYLTGAYEQYF.

J is TRBJ2-1 and V is TRBV4-1; 12 bases are a match to TRBD2. CDR1 is MGHRA, CDR2 YSYEKL, per germline. The CDR3 runs 15 residues. The trim removed 4 bases at V and 8 bases at J, leaving 6 bases unmatched. The CDR3 loop reads CASSLGLAGGYEQFF. CDR3 DNA: TGCGCCAGCAGCCTGGGGCTAGCGGGAGGGTATGAGCAGTTCTTC.

The chain recombines TRBV10-2 with TRBJ2-7, with TRBD1 matching 8 bases. CDR1 is WSHSY and CDR2 is SAAADI in the germline V gene. The J segment lost 4 bases and the V segment lost 8 bases, leaving 4 bases of the junction unmatched. CDR3 length equals 12 residues. CDR3 DNA sequence: TGCGCCAGCCGACAGGGGTCTTACGAGCAGTACTTC. Its translation is CASRQGSYEQYF.